This T cell receptor (beta chain) comes out of a study of cytomegalovirus exposure and HLA in healthy donors. Study-level results: V- and J-gene trimming in TCR beta was tied to a missense DCLRE1C variant by an analysis performed later.

The CDR3 consists of 13 residues. Deletions cut 6 bases from V and 0 bases from J, with 8 bases between. Germline lookup yields CDR1 SNHLY and CDR2 FYNNEI. Points on this clone: Its target is not known.

This PCR relied on a set of 60 Vbeta primers and 13 Jbeta primers. The assay was immunoSEQ multiplex PCR, and TCRdb's table has in-frame clones only and misses some. The sample table includes roughly 80,000 clones. The sequencing sample was made of PBMCs. The J gene is TRBJ1-1, the V gene TRBV2; tentatively, D is TRBD1 (6 bases). This receptor was identified in a woman aged 30 to 39 in good health and CMV-seronegative. The CDR3 reads CASSGQLNTEAFF. CDR3 nucleotides: TGTGCCAGCAGCGGACAGCTGAACACTGAAGCTTTCTTT.